The T cell receptor (beta chain) under discussion was sequenced for a study of shared clonotypes between healthy human individuals. Across the whole study: A couple of female and three male donors aged 18 to 49 were enrolled. Study-wide results and limits: Clonotype sharing among donors was expected to depend on sequencing depth.

Remarks on this clone: The antigen is undetermined.

The V gene end was trimmed by 3 bases and the J gene end by 3 bases; junction bases not matched to a gene: 9. The CDR3 spans 16 residues. Germline V gene sequence: CDR1 SGHDT, CDR2 YYEEEE. In the original processing: ImmunoSEQ sequences covered only the junction and lacked quality scores; filtering therefore differed. Profiled with immunoSEQ multiplex PCR; TCRdb holds only in-frame clones, not every one. The DNA gave D and trimming, while V, J and clone size come from that table. The data hold 450,000 to 600,000 clones, with around 79% observed a single time. V gene TRBV5-6 combines with J gene TRBJ2-7; 10 bases are shared with TRBD1. Sequencing input: PBMCs. The TCR was taken from a woman in her 40s in good health. Some clones in this sample may be carry-over from other donors' samples. The CDR3 region is CASSSGQGFPGYEQYF. As DNA, the CDR3 is TGTGCCAGCAGCTCGGGACAGGGGTTTCCGGGCTACGAGCAGTACTTC.